The present T cell receptor beta chain was sequenced within a study of early stage breast cancer tumors. The overall study: ER+/PR+/HER2- status applied to about 70% of the 16 invasive breast tumors.

A remark on this clone: Antigen: not known.

Each sample had two DNA replicates, approximately 0.52 ug blood or about 1.4 ug tissue. The table came from immunoSEQ multiplex PCR; TCRdb's copy has only in-frame clones and leaves some out. The sample has approximately 8,000 clones; approximately 80% are singletons. J was trimmed by 2 bases and V by 0 bases; bases with no gene match: 2. Germline lookup yields CDR1 SGDLS and CDR2 YYNGEE. The CDR3 totals 16 residues. Study observations and caveats: Compared with adjacent normal breast, tumors showed about 2.5-fold denser, more clonal T cells. In most of the 16 patients, blood comparison separated tumor from normal breast.

This receptor was obtained from a person between 60 and 69 years old with breast cancer. The sequenced material came from normal breast tissue next to the tumor. The chain couples TRBV9 to TRBJ1-3, with 10 nucleotides matching TRBD1. The CDR3 is CASSVGGTGAGNTIYF. CDR3 coding DNA: TGTGCCAGCAGCGTAGGGGGGACAGGGGCTGGAAACACCATATATTTT.